The rows below give T cell receptor beta chains drawn from one sample of a study of blood T cells in healthy people across ages. TCRdb processed the 5' RACE reads anew with MiXCR; each CDR3 protein has one entry. The table shows approximately 600,000 distinct CDR3 sequences, with about 53% occurring only once. The sample was blood. Receptor source: a man in his 60s in good health. CDR3s include the opening cysteine and the closing phenylalanine or tryptophan. Fields, in order: clone size, J gene, V gene, CDR3 protein. The size entry is marked missing in some rows and otherwise reads once, few, many or a size class.

abundance: few; j_gene: TRBJ2-1; v_gene: TRBV6-5; CDR3aa: CASSYGTSKVNEQFF
abundance: .; j_gene: TRBJ1-2; v_gene: TRBV7-2; CDR3aa: CASSLRQRGYTF
abundance: .; j_gene: TRBJ2-1; v_gene: TRBV7-2; CDR3aa: CASSVSGGGLNNEQFF
abundance: .; j_gene: TRBJ1-1; v_gene: TRBV5-1; CDR3aa: CASSPNGVNTEAFF
abundance: many; j_gene: TRBJ2-7; v_gene: TRBV7-2; CDR3aa: CASSSGLGYEQYF
abundance: .; j_gene: TRBJ2-2; v_gene: TRBV11-1; CDR3aa: CASSLSGQGTGELFF
abundance: .; j_gene: TRBJ2-1; v_gene: TRBV5-1; CDR3aa: CASSKGSGGADEQFF
abundance: few; j_gene: TRBJ2-1; v_gene: TRBV27; CDR3aa: CASKEAGTGGTNEQFF
abundance: .; j_gene: TRBJ2-5; v_gene: TRBV6-5; CDR3aa: CATSGARDSQETQYF
abundance: .; j_gene: TRBJ2-4; v_gene: TRBV20-1; CDR3aa: CSAPPASGDKNIQYF
abundance: .; j_gene: TRBJ1-6; v_gene: TRBV2; CDR3aa: CASRKTTVSNSPLHF
abundance: few; j_gene: TRBJ2-5; v_gene: TRBV12-3/TRBV12-4; CDR3aa: CASSLGLQEETQYF
abundance: once; j_gene: TRBJ2-3; v_gene: TRBV5-6; CDR3aa: CASSFYAGASTDTQYF
abundance: .; j_gene: TRBJ2-5; v_gene: TRBV6-5; CDR3aa: CASSPQGVGETQYF